Included here is one T cell receptor (beta chain) sequence, with context. Its matching antigen is unknown. ViraFEST used viral peptide pools to expand antigen-specific CD4+ T cells before sequencing. Upon completion of more than 9 days in culture, CD4+ T cells were isolated. The healthy vaccine recipients, who had no prior SARS-CoV-2 infection, showed negative nucleocapsid antibodies. This entry belongs to a study of vaccination effects on CD4 cells after COVID-19. The data were produced by immunoSEQ multiplex PCR, yet TCRdb's version contains in-frame clones alone and is incomplete. Of tens of thousands of clones listed, around 68% are singletons. Trimming cost V 5 bases and J 2 bases, with 13 bases left between them. The CDR3 runs to 15 residues. The germline V gene has CDR1 MNHEY and CDR2 SVGAGI.

Here the sequenced sample was CD4+ T cells from PBMCs cultured with SARS-CoV-2 spike peptides, taken before COVID-19 vaccination. The sequence derives from a human donor who received a COVID-19 vaccine. The gene calls are TRBV6-5 and TRBJ2-1; TRBD2 might be the D (7 bases). CDR3: CASSRGGQTYNEQFF. The CDR3 nucleotides read TGTGCCAGCAGTCGCGGGGGCCAAACCTACAATGAGCAGTTCTTC.